A single sample is the source of the 27 T cell receptor beta chains below, sequenced in a study of cytomegalovirus exposure and HLA in healthy donors. The PCR had 60 Vbeta and 13 Jbeta primers. Assay used: immunoSEQ multiplex PCR; TCRdb lists only in-frame clones, some missing. This table has some 130,000 clones, 79% appearing once. Sequences were obtained from PBMCs. The source is a male donor in good health and CMV-seronegative.

V gene TRBV5-6 combines with J gene TRBJ1-6; D call uncertain. V was clipped by 4 bases and J by 5 bases, with 10 bases between them. The CDR3 length is 14 residues. CDR1 and CDR2 (germline): SGHDT, YYEEEE. The CDR3 DNA reads TGTGCCAGCAGCCCCGGGTCCAATAATTCACCCCTCCACTTT. Its translation: CASSPGSNNSPLHF. Full variable domain (rest looked up from reference TRBV5-6 and TRBJ1-6): DAGVTQSPTHLIKTRGQQVTLRCSPKSGHDTVSWYQQALGQGPQFIFQYYEEEERQRGNFPDRFSGHQFPNYSSELNVNALLLGDSALYLCASSPGSNNSPLHFGNGTRLTVT.

This chain joins TRBV7-9 and TRBJ1-6; possibly TRBD1 for D (5 bases). V lost 4 bases to trimming and J lost 10 bases, with 14 bases between them. This CDR3 comprises 14 residues. Germline CDR1 is SEHNR and CDR2 is FQNEAQ (reference sequence). Here the CDR3 reads CASSSGLSESPLHF. The CDR3 DNA is TGTGCCAGCAGCTCAGGGTTGTCGGAGTCACCCCTCCACTTT.

The chain combines TRBV9 with TRBJ1-5; TRBD1 aligns across 8 bases. V was pared by 4 bases and J by 6 bases, with 3 bases of the junction left unmatched. Germline values: CDR1 SGDLS, CDR2 YYNGEE. There are 13 residues in the CDR3. DNA for the CDR3: TGTGCCAGCAGCTCCGGACAGGGTCAGCCCCAGCATTTT. It encodes CASSSGQGQPQHF.

This clone was seen only once. V and J are TRBV18 and TRBJ1-1, with a weak D call TRBD1 (5 bases). Trimming stripped 4 bases from V and 6 bases from J, with 15 bases between. This CDR3 comprises 14 residues. CDR1 and CDR2 from the germline V gene are KGHSH and LQKENI. CDR3 nucleotide sequence: TGTGCCAGCTCACGGACTACAGGTCGGGCTGAAGCTTTCTTT. Translation: CASSRTTGRAEAFF.

J is TRBJ2-7 and V is TRBV11-2, with a tentative D call TRBD2 (6 bases). This CDR3 contains 17 residues. The V end lost 0 bases, the J end lost 2 bases, and 17 bases lay between the germline ends. The V gene's germline CDR1 is SGHAT and CDR2 FQNNGV. The CDR3 loop reads CASSLDRGRGSTYEQYF. CDR3 DNA: TGTGCCAGCAGCTTAGATCGGGGCCGGGGGAGTACCTACGAGCAGTACTTC.

The chain has TRBV6-5 and TRBJ1-5; D call uncertain. CDR1 is MNHEY, CDR2 SVGAGI, per germline. The CDR3 extends over 13 amino acids. Deletions cut 2 bases from V and 10 bases from J, with 12 bases between. The CDR3, as DNA: TGTGCCAGCAGTTACGTCGTCGGAGGACCCCAGCATTTT. Translated: CASSYVVGGPQHF.

CDR3 bases: TGTGCCAGCAGCGCCTCGGGAGCGGGGGGCACAGATACGCAGTATTTT. It is translated as CASSASGAGGTDTQYF. The rearrangement joins TRBV9 to TRBJ2-3; 8 positions agree with TRBD2. Losses at the gene ends were 3 bases for V and 1 base for J; bases not matched to a gene: 7. This CDR3 has 16 residues. Germline CDR1 and CDR2: SGDLS and YYNGEE.

V gene TRBV5-1 combines with J gene TRBJ2-3; 8 positions match TRBD2. After removal of 4 bases from V and 0 bases from J, the junction contained 4 bases not matched to a gene. Germline-derived CDR1 and CDR2 are SGHRS and YFSETQ. The CDR3 totals 15 residues. The CDR3: CASSSGGLSTDTQYF. Written as DNA, the CDR3 is TGCGCCAGCAGCAGCGGGGGACTTAGCACAGATACGCAGTATTTT.

The J gene is TRBJ2-1, the V gene TRBV2, with 12 bases that match TRBD2. The CDR3 loop spans 13 amino acids. V was clipped by 5 bases and J by 10 bases; unmatched bases: 3. The germline V gene has CDR1 SNHLY and CDR2 FYNNEI. CDR3 in DNA: TGTGCCAGCAGTCCGGGACTAGCGGGCGAGCAGTTCTTC. It encodes CASSPGLAGEQFF.

The chain has TRBV7-2 and TRBJ2-5; maybe TRBD2 (6 bases). CDR1 SGHTA and CDR2 FQGNSA come from the germline V gene. V lost 3 bases and J lost 3, with 20 bases in between. This CDR3 comprises 17 residues. As DNA, the CDR3 is TGTGCCAGCAGCTTCCTTGGCCGGGACTCTGGGGAAGAGACCCAGTACTTC. It codes for CASSFLGRDSGEETQYF.

The V call is TRBV11-2, the J call TRBJ1-2, with 11 bases identical to TRBD1. Per the germline V gene, CDR1 is SGHAT and CDR2 is FQNNGV. The V segment lost 5 bases and the J segment 3 bases; nucleotides outside the gene matches: 8. The CDR3 consists of 16 residues. The CDR3 bases are TGTGCCAGCAGCCGGCAGGACAGGGGGCTAGACTATGGCTACACCTTC. It encodes CASSRQDRGLDYGYTF.

About this clone: One end of the junction varies from germline; a read error may be responsible. CDR3 bases: TGTGCCAGCAGCTTAGCGGGACAGCAGGCGGCCAGGGCCGGATTT. Its protein is CASSLAGQQAARAGF. The genes are TRBV7-2 and TRBJ1-3; 7 bases are a match to TRBD1. Germline lookup yields CDR1 SGHTA and CDR2 FQGNSA. The CDR3 spans 15 residues.

This chain connects TRBV7-2 to TRBJ1-3, with D possibly being TRBD1 (6 bases). Germline loops: CDR1 SGHTA, CDR2 FQGNSA. The ends were cut back, 4 bases at V and 2 bases at J, with 9 bases in the middle. There are 14 residues in the CDR3. CDR3 DNA: TGTGCCAGCAGCTCTGACAGGACTGGAAACACCATATATTTT. Amino acid sequence: CASSSDRTGNTIYF. The variable domain in full, completed from reference TRBV7-2 and TRBJ1-3, reads GAGVSQSPSNKVTEKGKDVELRCDPISGHTALYWYRQSLGQGLEFLIYFQGNSAPDKSGLPSDRFSAERTGGSVSTLTIQRTQQEDSAVYLCASSSDRTGNTIYFGEGSWLTVV.

With regard to this clone: An end of the junction differs from the germline gene, which may be a read error. J is TRBJ1-2 and V is TRBV7-9; D possibly corresponds to TRBD1 (5 bases). Germline V gene data show CDR1 as SEHNR and CDR2 as FQNEAQ (reference sequence). The CDR3 spans 12 residues. The CDR3 region is CASSPPGWGGSF. DNA for the CDR3: TGTGCCAGCAGCCCCCCCGGGTGGGGCGGCAGCTTC.

The rearrangement uses TRBV4-3 and TRBJ1-1; 9 positions agree with TRBD1. The CDR3 runs 16 residues. Unmatched junction bases numbered 8, after V lost 1 base and J lost 5 bases. From germline, CDR1 is LGHNA and CDR2 YSLEER. The CDR3 DNA sequence: TGCGCCAGCAGCCAAGCTCCCGGGACAGGGAAAACTGAAGCTTTCTTT. Amino acids: CASSQAPGTGKTEAFF.

The chain employs TRBV7-2 and TRBJ2-7; 10 bases fit TRBD1. J gave up 5 bases and V 5 bases, and 15 bases lay outside the gene matches. The CDR3 is 17 amino acids. Germline V lookup: CDR1 SGHTA, CDR2 FQGNSA. CDR3 sequence reads: CASSRSGVGTGEDEQYF. Written as DNA, the CDR3 is TGTGCCAGCAGCCGGTCGGGGGTCGGGACAGGGGAGGACGAGCAGTACTTC.

The chain recombines TRBV13 with TRBJ2-2; 11 nucleotides align to TRBD1. Germline-derived CDR1 and CDR2 are PRHDT and FYEKMQ (reference sequence). J lost 0 bases, V lost 4 bases, and 7 bases had no gene match. CDR3 length equals 18 residues. The CDR3 is CASSSRDRGIANTGELFF. The CDR3 DNA sequence: TGTGCCAGCAGCTCGCGGGACAGGGGGATCGCGAACACCGGGGAGCTGTTTTTT.

There are a few counts of this clone. The chain couples TRBV11-1 to TRBJ2-3; TRBD1 aligns across 7 bases. Germline CDR1 SGHAT, CDR2 FQDESV (reference sequence). There are 17 residues in the CDR3. Trimming at V came to 2 bases and at J to 0 bases, leaving 8 bases not matched to a gene. CDR3 nucleotides: TGTGCCAGCAGCTTAACCCTAATGACAGGGAGCACAGATACGCAGTATTTT. Translation gives CASSLTLMTGSTDTQYF.

V and J are TRBV5-1 and TRBJ1-3; unclear D gene. Germline CDR1 SGHRS, CDR2 YFSETQ. The length of the CDR3 is 16 residues. V was cut by 0 bases and J by 0 bases, with 10 bases left in between. CDR3 DNA sequence: TGCGCCAGCAGCTTGGATCCGGTAAGCTCTGGAAACACCATATATTTT. It translates to CASSLDPVSSGNTIYF. The full variable domain, with the rest looked up from reference TRBV5-1 and TRBJ1-3, is KAGVTQTPRYLIKTRGQQVTLSCSPISGHRSVSWYQQTPGQGLQFLFEYFSETQRNKGNFPGRFSGRQFSNSRSEMNVSTLELGDSALYLCASSLDPVSSGNTIYFGEGSWLTVV.

The chain has TRBV14 and TRBJ2-7; D might be TRBD1 (6 bases). The CDR3 is 15 amino acids. Germline CDR1 is SGHDN and CDR2 is FVKESK. The V end was cut by 0 bases, the J end by 7 bases, with 16 bases between. The CDR3 nucleotides read TGTGCCAGCAGCCAAGATTCTTGGGCAGGGACAGAGCAGTACTTC. Its protein product is CASSQDSWAGTEQYF.

The rearrangement links TRBV5-6 to TRBJ2-4, with a tentative D call TRBD1 (5 bases). Germline V CDR1 and CDR2: SGHDT, YYEEEE. The V and J ends lost 1 base and 0 bases respectively, with 11 bases between them. This CDR3 is 16 amino acids long. In DNA, the CDR3 is TGTGCCAGCAGCTTGTGGGGCCGCATAGCCAAAAACATTCAGTACTTC. The encoded protein is CASSLWGRIAKNIQYF. Full variable domain (rest looked up from reference TRBV5-6 and TRBJ2-4): DAGVTQSPTHLIKTRGQQVTLRCSPKSGHDTVSWYQQALGQGPQFIFQYYEEEERQRGNFPDRFSGHQFPNYSSELNVNALLLGDSALYLCASSLWGRIAKNIQYFGAGTRLSVL.

CDR3 nucleotides: TGTGCCTGGAGTGTGGCTAGCGGGGGGAACACAGATACGCAGTATTTT. Translation gives CAWSVASGGNTDTQYF. The chain has TRBV30 and TRBJ2-3; 11 positions match TRBD2. Trimming cost V 0 bases and J 2 bases; bases outside gene matches: 4. The germline V gene has CDR1 GTSNPN and CDR2 SVGIG (reference sequence). This CDR3 region has 16 residues.

This chain's CDR3 is CASSLNRQGPSYGYTF. The CDR3 coding sequence is TGTGCCAGCAGCCTAAACCGACAGGGACCCTCTTATGGCTACACCTTC. The gene calls are TRBV11-2 and TRBJ1-2, with 7 bases that match TRBD1. CDR3 length: 16 amino acids. With 5 bases clipped from V and 5 bases from J, the junction kept 14 bases outside the gene matches. Per germline, CDR1 SGHAT and CDR2 FQNNGV.

The chain has TRBV5-6 and TRBJ2-7, with a possible D match to TRBD2 (6 bases). CDR1 and CDR2 from the germline V gene are SGHDT and YYEEEE. V was pared by 4 bases and J by 1 base, with 21 bases between. The CDR3 has 17 amino acids. The CDR3 spells CASSRGGLGQRSYEQYF. Here the CDR3 DNA reads TGTGCCAGCAGCCGGGGAGGTTTAGGACAAAGGTCCTACGAGCAGTACTTC.

This clone was counted only a few times. V and J are TRBV5-1 and TRBJ1-4, with 7 bases matching TRBD1. Germline V gives CDR1 SGHRS, CDR2 YFSETQ. The J segment lost 8 bases and the V segment lost 4 bases, leaving 8 bases of the junction unmatched. The CDR3 totals 14 residues. The chain's CDR3 is CASSRGTVNEKLFF. The CDR3 DNA is TGCGCCAGCAGCCGAGGGACAGTGAACGAAAAACTGTTTTTT.

This sequence joins TRBV30 and TRBJ2-1; D is ambiguous. The CDR3 is made up of 12 amino acids. Germline-derived CDR1 and CDR2 are GTSNPN and SVGIG (reference sequence). V lost 2 bases to trimming and J lost 8 bases, with 10 bases between them. The CDR3 reads CAWSITGYEQFF. Written as DNA, the CDR3 is TGTGCCTGGAGTATCACCGGGTATGAGCAGTTCTTC.

CDR3 loop: CASSEGGLDEKLFF. CDR3 nucleotide sequence: TGTGCCAGCAGTGAAGGCGGGCTTGATGAAAAACTGTTTTTT. The V call is TRBV6-1, the J call TRBJ1-4; D not certain. Germline CDR1 MNHNS, CDR2 SASEGT. The CDR3 is 14 amino acids. V lost 1 base, J lost 6 bases, and 9 bases lay in between.